This T cell receptor (beta chain) was sequenced for a study of graft-versus-host responses after intestinal transplantation. Study in general: Transplant types were multivisceral, liver-intestinal, or isolated intestinal. All of the recipients had induction that used anti-thymocyte globulin, then tacrolimus and steroids for 2 to 3 years.

Sequenced by immunoSEQ multiplex PCR; TCRdb stores in-frame clones only, minus some. This table has around 100,000 clones, around 94% appearing once. As to this clone: The target antigen is unknown.

This clonotype was obtained from a human donor who was the organ donor for an intestinal transplant. The input for sequencing was unstimulated CD8+ T cells sorted from spleen or lymph node cells, taken before transplant.

The CDR3 reads CASSPLGQAYGYTF. CDR3 in DNA: TGTGCCAGCAGCCCACTAGGACAGGCTTATGGCTACACCTTC. The chain couples TRBV7-6 to TRBJ1-2; 7 nucleotides match TRBD1. The CDR3 is 14 amino acids. J gave up 5 bases and V 5 bases, and 8 bases lay outside the gene matches. Germline V gene lookup returns CDR1 SGHVS and CDR2 FNYEAQ.